This T cell receptor (beta chain) emerged from a study of shared clonotypes between healthy human individuals. Study-level information: Each donor had three CD4 naive, three CD4 memory, two CD8 naive and one CD8 memory plate.

Researchers ran the assay at a deep level. Profiled with immunoSEQ multiplex PCR; TCRdb holds only in-frame clones, not every one. The sample lists 150,000 to 200,000 clones, about 93% occurring once. Germline loops: CDR1 LNHDA, CDR2 SQIVND (reference sequence). The CDR3 extends over 13 amino acids. The V and J ends lost 6 bases and 1 base respectively, with 10 bases between them. Study results and limitations: It was the few donors that limited the genetic and exposure-history diversity represented.

Into CD45RA+ naive and CD45RA-negative memory subsets, the CD4+ cells were split. As concerns this clone: Its antigen is not identified. Other DNA sequences in the sample encode the same CDR3.

The sample consisted of naive CD4+ T cells sorted from blood. The sample's subset: CD45RA+ positively selected. The chain links TRBV19 to TRBJ2-7; D is perhaps TRBD2 (6 bases). The origin of this receptor is a woman aged 25 to 39 in good health. Here the CDR3 DNA reads TGTGCCAGTAGCCTGGACTATTCCTACGAGCAGTACTTC. This gives the protein CASSLDYSYEQYF.